This entry describes one TCR beta chain. Study processing details: Cell counts per sample came from amplifying reference gene primers. Assay used: immunoSEQ multiplex PCR; TCRdb lists only in-frame clones, some missing. V and J calls and clone size are those listed in that table; D and trimming were worked out from the DNA. The sample has 90,000 to 130,000 clones, approximately 70% seen once; the top ten hold about 1.8%. The entry originates in a study of blood T cell repertoires in COVID-19. In the study overall: The origin of the acute and convalescent COVID-19 samples was the United States, Italy and Spain. In each case, the material was cDNA or gDNA derived from T cells, B-cell-depleted T cells, or PBMCs.

The CDR3 is 10 residues long. Germline V gene sequence: CDR1 MNHEY, CDR2 SVGAGI. V lost 7 bases and J lost 12, with 11 bases in between. The chain uses TRBV6-5 and TRBJ2-3; a weak D match, TRBD2 (7 bases). Sequencing was carried out using peripheral blood. The TCR was taken from a woman aged 40 to 55 with acute or convalescent COVID-19. CDR3 in amino acids: CASTGGHQYF. The CDR3 coding sequence is TGTGCCAGCACGGGGGGACACCAGTATTTT.